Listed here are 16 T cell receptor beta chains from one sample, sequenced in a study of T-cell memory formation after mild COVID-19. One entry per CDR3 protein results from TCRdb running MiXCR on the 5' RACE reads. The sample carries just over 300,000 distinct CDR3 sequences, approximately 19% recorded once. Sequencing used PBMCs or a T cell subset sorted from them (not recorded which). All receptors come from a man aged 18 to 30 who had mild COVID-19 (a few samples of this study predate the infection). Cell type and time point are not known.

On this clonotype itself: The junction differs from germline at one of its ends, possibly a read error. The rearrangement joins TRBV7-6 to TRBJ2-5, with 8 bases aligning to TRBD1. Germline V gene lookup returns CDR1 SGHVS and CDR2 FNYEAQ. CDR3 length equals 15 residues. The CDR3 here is CASTLQTGAQETQYF. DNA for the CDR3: TGTGCCAGCACCTTACAGACAGGGGCTCAAGAGACCCAGTACTTC.

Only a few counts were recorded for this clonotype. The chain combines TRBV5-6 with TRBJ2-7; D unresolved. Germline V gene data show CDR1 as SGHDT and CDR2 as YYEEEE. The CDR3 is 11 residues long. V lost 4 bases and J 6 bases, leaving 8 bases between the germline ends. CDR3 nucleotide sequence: TGTGCCAGCAGCGAACACGGCGAGCAGTACTTC. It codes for CASSEHGEQYF.

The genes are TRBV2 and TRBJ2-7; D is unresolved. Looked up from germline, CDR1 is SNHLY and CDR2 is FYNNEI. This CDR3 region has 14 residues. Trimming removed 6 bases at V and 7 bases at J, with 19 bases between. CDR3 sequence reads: CASSPVRLVDEQYF. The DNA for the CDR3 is TGTGCCAGCAGCCCAGTGCGTCTAGTGGATGAGCAGTACTTC.

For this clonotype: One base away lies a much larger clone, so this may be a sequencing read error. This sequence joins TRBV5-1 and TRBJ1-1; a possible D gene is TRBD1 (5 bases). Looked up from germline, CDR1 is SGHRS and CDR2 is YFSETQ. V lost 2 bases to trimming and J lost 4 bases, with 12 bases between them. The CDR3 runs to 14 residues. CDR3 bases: TGCGCCAGCAGCTTTGGGGCCACGCTCACTGAAGCTTTCTTT. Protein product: CASSFGATLTEAFF.

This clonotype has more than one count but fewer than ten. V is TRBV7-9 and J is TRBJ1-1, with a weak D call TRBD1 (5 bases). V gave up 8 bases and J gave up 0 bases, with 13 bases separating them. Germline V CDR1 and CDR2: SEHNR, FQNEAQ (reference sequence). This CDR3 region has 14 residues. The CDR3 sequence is CASDSFGMNTEAFF. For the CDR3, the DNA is TGTGCCAGCGACAGCTTCGGGATGAACACTGAAGCTTTCTTT.

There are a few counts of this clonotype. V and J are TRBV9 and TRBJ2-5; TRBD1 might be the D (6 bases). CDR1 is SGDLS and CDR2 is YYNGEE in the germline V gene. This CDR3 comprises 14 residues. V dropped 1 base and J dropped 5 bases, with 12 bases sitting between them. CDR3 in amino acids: CASSVPDRLETQYF. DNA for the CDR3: TGTGCCAGCAGCGTACCAGACAGGCTCGAGACCCAGTACTTC.

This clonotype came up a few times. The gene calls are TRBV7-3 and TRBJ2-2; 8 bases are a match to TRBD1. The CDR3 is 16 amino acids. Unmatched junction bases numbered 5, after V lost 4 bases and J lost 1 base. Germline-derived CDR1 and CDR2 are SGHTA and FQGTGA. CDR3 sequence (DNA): TGTGCCAGCAGCTCACCCGGGACAGGGAACACCGGGGAGCTGTTTTTT. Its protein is CASSSPGTGNTGELFF. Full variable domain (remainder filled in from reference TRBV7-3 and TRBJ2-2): GAGVSQTPSNKVTEKGKYVELRCDPISGHTALYWYRQSLGQGPEFLIYFQGTGAADDSGLPNDRFFAVRPEGSVSTLKIQRTERGDSAVYLCASSSPGTGNTGELFFGEGSRLTVL.

In DNA form, the CDR3 reads TGTGCCATCAGTGAGACAGGGCGGGACACTGAAGCTTTCTTT. It is translated as CAISETGRDTEAFF. This chain links TRBV10-3 with TRBJ1-1; D perhaps matches TRBD1 (6 bases). Trimming took off 2 bases at V and 3 bases at J, with 10 bases between the two ends. Germline V gene sequence: CDR1 ENHRY, CDR2 SYGVKD. The CDR3 consists of 14 residues.

The CDR3 sequence is CATSRDRAENHEQFF. The CDR3 DNA sequence: TGTGCCACCAGCAGAGATAGGGCAGAAAACCATGAGCAGTTCTTC. The J gene is TRBJ2-1, the V gene TRBV15; D gene uncertain. In germline, CDR1 is LNHNV, CDR2 YYDKDF (reference sequence). The CDR3 contains 15 residues. V was cut by 0 bases and J by 8 bases, with 14 bases left in between.

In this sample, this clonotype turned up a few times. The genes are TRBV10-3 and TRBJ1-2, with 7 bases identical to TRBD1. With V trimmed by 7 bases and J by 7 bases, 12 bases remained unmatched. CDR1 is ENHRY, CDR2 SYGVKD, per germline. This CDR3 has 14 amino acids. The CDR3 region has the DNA TGTGCCATCACTGCGGACAGGACCTATGGTGGCTACACCTTC. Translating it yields CAITADRTYGGYTF.

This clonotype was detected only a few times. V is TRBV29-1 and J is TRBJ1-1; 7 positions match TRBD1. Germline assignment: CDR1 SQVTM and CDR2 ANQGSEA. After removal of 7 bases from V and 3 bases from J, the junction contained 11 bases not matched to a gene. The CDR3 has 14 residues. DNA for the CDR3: TGCAGCGCGGGCAGGGGACAGTTGGACACTGAAGCTTTCTTT. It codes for CSAGRGQLDTEAFF.

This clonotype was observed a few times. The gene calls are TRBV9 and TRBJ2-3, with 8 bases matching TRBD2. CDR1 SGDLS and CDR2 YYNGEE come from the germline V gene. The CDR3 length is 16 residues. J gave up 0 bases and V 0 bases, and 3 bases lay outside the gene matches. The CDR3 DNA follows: TGTGCCAGCAGCGTAGTGGCTAGCGGGAGCACAGATACGCAGTATTTT. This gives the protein CASSVVASGSTDTQYF.

Here the CDR3 DNA reads TGCGCCAGCAGCCAAGCCCGGGGGGAAGACATTCAGTACTTC. Translated, it gives CASSQARGEDIQYF. The rearrangement links TRBV4-3 to TRBJ2-4; TRBD2 aligns across 7 bases. CDR3 length: 14 amino acids. V was pared by 1 base and J by 8 bases, with 5 bases of the junction left unmatched. Germline CDR1 reads LGHNA; CDR2 reads YSLEER.

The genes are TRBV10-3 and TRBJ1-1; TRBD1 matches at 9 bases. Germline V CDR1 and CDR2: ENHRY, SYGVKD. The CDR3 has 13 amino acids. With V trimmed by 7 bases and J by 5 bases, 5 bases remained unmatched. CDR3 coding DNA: TGTGCCATCAACGGACAGGGGAGAACTGAAGCTTTCTTT. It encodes CAINGQGRTEAFF.

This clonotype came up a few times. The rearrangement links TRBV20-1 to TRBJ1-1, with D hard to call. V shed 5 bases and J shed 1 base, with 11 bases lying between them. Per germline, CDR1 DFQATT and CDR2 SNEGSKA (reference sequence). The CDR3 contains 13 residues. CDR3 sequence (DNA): TGCAGTGCTCCGTCGACTTGGAACACTGAAGCTTTCTTT. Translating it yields CSAPSTWNTEAFF.

The CDR3 spells CASSVSGVQDGYTF. The CDR3 DNA sequence: TGTGCCAGCAGCGTGTCTGGGGTACAGGATGGCTACACCTTC. V usage is TRBV9 and J usage is TRBJ1-2, with D perhaps matching TRBD1 (5 bases). Germline CDR1 reads SGDLS; CDR2 reads YYNGEE. CDR3 length equals 14 residues. Trimming removed 2 bases from V and 6 bases from J, with 14 bases in between.